The rows below give T cell receptor beta chains drawn from one sample of a study of tumor and adjacent non-tumor tissue in lung cancer. TCRdb used MiXCR to reprocess the multiplex PCR reads, holding one entry per CDR3 protein. The table has approximately 71,000 distinct CDR3 sequences, 60% seen once; the top ten hold around 20%. The sequencing input was lung tumor tissue. Receptors originate from a man in his fifties with non-small cell lung cancer. Each CDR3 is given without its conserved first and last residue. The order of the fields is clone size, V gene, CDR3 protein. Size is omitted from some rows. Given values are once, few, many or a class for expanded clones.

>-|TRBV20-1
SAPPTGSEGYGYT
>many|TRBV28
ASSSDTGPDTQY
>-|TRBV11-1
ASILGTGGRTQF
>many|TRBV4-1
ASSRIKDSGELF
>-|TRBV5-1
ASSLAVGSTEAF
>-|TRBV20-1
SASRRRVRGNEQF
>-|TRBV11-2
TSSFPGHNNNSPLH
>medium-sized|TRBV11-2
ASSVLGTGSGNTIY
>-|TRBV30
ASYTGTSGDYNEQF
>-|TRBV20-1
SASKANTGQLF
>many|TRBV11-2
ASSLKGLAGFSYNEQF
>-|TRBV4-1
ASSQTLWPQGLWDGDTQY
>-|TRBV6-5
ASSYDFSGRGIHELY
>few|TRBV20-1
SAIGAGDTQY
>-|TRBV4-1
TSSLHGEQY
>many|TRBV5-1
ASSLQTGSGTEAF
>-|TRBV4-2
ASSVHDTAGNTIY
>-|TRBV5-1
ASSLAGTSGVYEQY
>many|TRBV5-1
ASSLGRQETQY
>-|TRBV6-5
ASKRETAGSEKLF
>many|TRBV11-2
ASSLELVGNEQF
>-|TRBV7-8
PSSLDVLPDQPQH
>-|TRBV10-3
AISGGSGRAMGEQF
>-|TRBV20-1
NTRWQINQPQH
>once|TRBV11-3
TSSLNMRGGELF
>-|TRBV4-2
AGSQDTGGERNNEQF
>many|TRBV28
ASTYILEGEAF
>-|TRBV6-5
ASSYADVTCGQY
>-|TRBV5-1
ASSPRTTVANEKLF
>-|TRBV5-1
ASSPTGTGANVLT
>-|TRBV7-8
ASSSSHSSTGELF
>many|TRBV28
ASSPGGPYNEQF
>-|TRBV12-3/TRBV12-4
ASSFPQLPNEQY
>-|TRBV2
ANTRGSGLGNEQF
>-|TRBV18
ASSGDQGLYEQY
>-|TRBV5-6
ASSTKLGLRTNEQF